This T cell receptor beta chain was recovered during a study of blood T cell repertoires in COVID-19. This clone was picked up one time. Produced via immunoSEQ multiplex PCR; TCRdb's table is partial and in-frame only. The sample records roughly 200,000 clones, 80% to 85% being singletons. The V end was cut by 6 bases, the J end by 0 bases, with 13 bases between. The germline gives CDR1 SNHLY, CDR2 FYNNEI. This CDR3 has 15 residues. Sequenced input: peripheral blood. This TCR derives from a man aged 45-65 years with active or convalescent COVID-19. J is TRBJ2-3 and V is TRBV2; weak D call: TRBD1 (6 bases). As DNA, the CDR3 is TGTGCCAGCAGAGCCTACAGGGCTAGCACAGATACGCAGTATTTT. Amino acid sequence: CASRAYRASTDTQYF. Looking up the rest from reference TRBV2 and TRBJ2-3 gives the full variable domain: EPEVTQTPSHQVTQMGQEVILRCVPISNHLYFYWYRQILGQKVEFLVSFYNNEISEKSEIFDDQFSVERPDGSNFTLKIRSTKLEDSAMYFCASRAYRASTDTQYFGPGTRLTVL.